One T cell receptor beta chain is described in this entry. Generated by immunoSEQ multiplex PCR, the TCRdb table keeps only in-frame clones and is missing some. This table has under 300,000 clones, roughly 80% appearing once. This specimen comes from a study of blood T cell repertoires in COVID-19. Sequenced sample: peripheral blood. The sequence derives from a woman aged 18-30 years with acute or convalescent COVID-19.

The CDR3 DNA sequence: TGTGCCAGCAGCTACCAGGGTTATAGCAATCAGCCCCAGCATTTT. This encodes CASSYQGYSNQPQHF. The V call is TRBV7-2, the J call TRBJ1-5; maybe TRBD1 (5 bases). The CDR3 has 15 amino acids. Germline assignment: CDR1 SGHTA and CDR2 FQGNSA. V shed 4 bases and J shed 0 bases, with 10 bases lying between them.